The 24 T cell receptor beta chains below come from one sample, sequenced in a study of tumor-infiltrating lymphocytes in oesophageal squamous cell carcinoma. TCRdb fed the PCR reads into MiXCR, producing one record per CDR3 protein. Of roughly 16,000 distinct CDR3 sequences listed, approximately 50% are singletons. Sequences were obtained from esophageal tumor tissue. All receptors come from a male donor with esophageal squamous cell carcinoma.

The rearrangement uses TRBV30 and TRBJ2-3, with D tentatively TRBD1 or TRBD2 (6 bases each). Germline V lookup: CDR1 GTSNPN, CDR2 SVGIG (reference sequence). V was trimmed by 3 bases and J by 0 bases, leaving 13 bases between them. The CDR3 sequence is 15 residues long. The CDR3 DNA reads TGTGCCTGGAGACAGGGACTGTCTAGCACAGATACGCAGTATTTT. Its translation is CAWRQGLSSTDTQYF. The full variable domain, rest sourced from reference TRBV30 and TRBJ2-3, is SQTIHQWPATLVQPVGSPLSLECTVEGTSNPNLYWYRQAAGRGLQLLFYSVGIGQISSEVPQNLSASRPQDRQFILSSKKLLLSDSGFYLCAWRQGLSSTDTQYFGPGTRLTVL.

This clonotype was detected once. The CDR3 nucleotides are TGTGCCAGCAGTTTGCCAAGTTACTCCGAGCAGTACTTC. It codes for CASSLPSYSEQYF. This chain joins TRBV28 and TRBJ2-1; no definite D call. The DNA end favors TRBJ2-7, so the J call may be wrong. The CDR3 sequence is 13 residues long. Germline-derived CDR1 and CDR2 are MDHEN and SYDVKM.

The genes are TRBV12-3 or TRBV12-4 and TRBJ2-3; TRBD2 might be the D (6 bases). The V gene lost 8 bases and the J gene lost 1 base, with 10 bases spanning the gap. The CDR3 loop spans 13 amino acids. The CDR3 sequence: CASSWGGTDTQYF. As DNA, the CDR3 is TGTGCCAGCTCTTGGGGGGGCACAGATACGCAGTATTTT.

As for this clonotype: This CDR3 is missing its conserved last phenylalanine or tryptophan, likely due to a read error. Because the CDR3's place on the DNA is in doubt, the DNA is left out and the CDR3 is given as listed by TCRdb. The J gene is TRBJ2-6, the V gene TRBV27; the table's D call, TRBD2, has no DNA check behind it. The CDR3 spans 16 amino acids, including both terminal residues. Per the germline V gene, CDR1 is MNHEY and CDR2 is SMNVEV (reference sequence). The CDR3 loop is CASKDFKTTDTQYFGP.

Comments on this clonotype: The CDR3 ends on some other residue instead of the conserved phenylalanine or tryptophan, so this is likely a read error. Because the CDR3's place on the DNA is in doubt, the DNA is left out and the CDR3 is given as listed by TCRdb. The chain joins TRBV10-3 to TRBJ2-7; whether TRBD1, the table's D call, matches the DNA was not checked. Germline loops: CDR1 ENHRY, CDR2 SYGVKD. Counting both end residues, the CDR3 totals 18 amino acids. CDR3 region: CAISSSGTGGSYEQYFGA.

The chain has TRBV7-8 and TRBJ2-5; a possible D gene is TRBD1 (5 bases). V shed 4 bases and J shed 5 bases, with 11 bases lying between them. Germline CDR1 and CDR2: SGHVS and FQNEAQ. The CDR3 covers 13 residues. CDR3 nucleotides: TGTGCCAGCAGCTGGGCAGGGCGGGAGACCCAGTACTTC. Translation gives CASSWAGRETQYF.

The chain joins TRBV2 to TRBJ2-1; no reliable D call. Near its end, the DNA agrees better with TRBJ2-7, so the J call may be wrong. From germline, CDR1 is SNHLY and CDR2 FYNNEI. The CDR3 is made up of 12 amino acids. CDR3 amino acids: CASSRANYEQYF. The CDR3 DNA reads TGTGCCAGCAGTCGGGCCAACTACGAGCAGTACTTC.

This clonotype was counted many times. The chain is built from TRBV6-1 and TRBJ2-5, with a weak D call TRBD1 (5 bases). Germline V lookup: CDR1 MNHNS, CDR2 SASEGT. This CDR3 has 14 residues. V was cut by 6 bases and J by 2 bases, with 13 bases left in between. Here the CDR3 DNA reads TGTGCCAGCAGGTCTAGGGGCCTACAAGAGACCCAGTACTTC. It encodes CASRSRGLQETQYF.

The CDR3 DNA is TGTGCCAGCAGCCCGTCCGAGGGGGCGAACAATGAGCAGTTCTTC. It codes for CASSPSEGANNEQFF. The rearrangement joins TRBV7-9 to TRBJ2-3; 7 nucleotides match TRBD1. With the DNA end fitting TRBJ2-1 better, the J assignment may be wrong. Germline V gene sequence: CDR1 SEHNR, CDR2 FQNEAQ (reference sequence). This CDR3 is built from 15 residues.

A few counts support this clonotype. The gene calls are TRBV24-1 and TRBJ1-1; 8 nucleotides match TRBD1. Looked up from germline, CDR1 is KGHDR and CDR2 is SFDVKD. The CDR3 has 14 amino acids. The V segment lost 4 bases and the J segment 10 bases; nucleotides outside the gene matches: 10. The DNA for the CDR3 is TGTGCCACCAGTGAAAGGACAGGGAGGTTAGGAGCTTTCTTT. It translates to CATSERTGRLGAFF.

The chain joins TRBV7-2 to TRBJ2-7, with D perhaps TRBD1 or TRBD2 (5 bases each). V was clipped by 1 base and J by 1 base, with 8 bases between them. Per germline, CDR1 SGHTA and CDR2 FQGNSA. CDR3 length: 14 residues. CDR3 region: CASSLGGASYEQYF. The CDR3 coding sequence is TGTGCCAGCAGCTTAGGAGGGGCTTCCTACGAGCAGTACTTC.

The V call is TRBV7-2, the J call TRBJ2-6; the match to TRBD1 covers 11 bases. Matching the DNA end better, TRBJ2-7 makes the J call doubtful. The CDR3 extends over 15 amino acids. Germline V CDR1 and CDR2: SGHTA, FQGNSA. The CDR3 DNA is TGTGCCAGCAGCCCGCGGACAGGGGGCTCGGGGGAGCAGTACTTC. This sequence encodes CASSPRTGGSGEQYF.

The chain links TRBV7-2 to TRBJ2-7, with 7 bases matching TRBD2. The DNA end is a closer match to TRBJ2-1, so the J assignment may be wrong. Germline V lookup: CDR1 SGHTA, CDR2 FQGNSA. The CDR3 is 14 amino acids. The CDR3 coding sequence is TGTGCCAGCAGCACAGTCGGACTAGTAAATGAGCAGTTCTTC. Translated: CASSTVGLVNEQFF.

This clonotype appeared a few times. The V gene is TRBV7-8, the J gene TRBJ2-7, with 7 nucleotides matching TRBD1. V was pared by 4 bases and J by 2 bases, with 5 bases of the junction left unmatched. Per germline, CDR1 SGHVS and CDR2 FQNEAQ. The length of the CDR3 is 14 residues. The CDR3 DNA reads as TGTGCCAGCAGCTCGACAGGGAGTCCCTACGAGCAGTACTTC. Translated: CASSSTGSPYEQYF.

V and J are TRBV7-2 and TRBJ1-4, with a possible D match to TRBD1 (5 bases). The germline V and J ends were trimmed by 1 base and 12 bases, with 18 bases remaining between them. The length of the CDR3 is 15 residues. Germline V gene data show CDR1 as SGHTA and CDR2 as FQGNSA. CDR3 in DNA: TGTGCCAGCAGCTTAGTTGGAGGACAAACTTTGGAACTGTTTTTT. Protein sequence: CASSLVGGQTLELFF.

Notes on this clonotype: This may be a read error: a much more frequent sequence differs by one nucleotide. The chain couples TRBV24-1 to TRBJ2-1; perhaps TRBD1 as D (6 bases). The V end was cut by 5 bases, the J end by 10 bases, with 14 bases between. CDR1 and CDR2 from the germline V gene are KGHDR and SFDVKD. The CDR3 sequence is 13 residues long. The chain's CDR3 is CATSGQASGEQFF. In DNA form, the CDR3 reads TGTGCCACCAGTGGACAGGCCTCTGGCGAGCAGTTCTTC.

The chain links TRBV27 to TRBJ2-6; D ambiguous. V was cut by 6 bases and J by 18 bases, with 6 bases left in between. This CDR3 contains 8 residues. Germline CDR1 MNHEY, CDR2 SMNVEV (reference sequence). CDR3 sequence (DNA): TGTGCCAGCAGCGGACGGACTTTC. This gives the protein CASSGRTF.

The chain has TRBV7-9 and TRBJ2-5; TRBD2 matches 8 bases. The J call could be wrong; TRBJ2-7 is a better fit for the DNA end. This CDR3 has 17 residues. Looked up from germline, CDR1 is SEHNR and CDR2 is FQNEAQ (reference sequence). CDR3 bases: TGTGCCAGCAGCTTATTTGTAGCGGGACCTACTCACTACGAGCAGTACTTC. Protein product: CASSLFVAGPTHYEQYF.

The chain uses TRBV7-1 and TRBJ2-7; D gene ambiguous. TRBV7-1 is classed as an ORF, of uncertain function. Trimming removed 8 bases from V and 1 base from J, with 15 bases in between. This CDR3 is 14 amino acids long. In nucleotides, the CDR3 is TGTGCCAGCCAATCCGCATTTGGGTCCTACGAGCAGTACTTC. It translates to CASQSAFGSYEQYF.

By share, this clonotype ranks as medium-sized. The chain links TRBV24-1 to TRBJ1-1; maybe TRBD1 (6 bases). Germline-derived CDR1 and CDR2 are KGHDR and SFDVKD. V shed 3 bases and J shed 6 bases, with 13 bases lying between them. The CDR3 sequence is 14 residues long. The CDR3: CATSDPSRGAEAFF. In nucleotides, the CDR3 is TGTGCCACCAGTGATCCATCCAGGGGCGCTGAAGCTTTCTTT.

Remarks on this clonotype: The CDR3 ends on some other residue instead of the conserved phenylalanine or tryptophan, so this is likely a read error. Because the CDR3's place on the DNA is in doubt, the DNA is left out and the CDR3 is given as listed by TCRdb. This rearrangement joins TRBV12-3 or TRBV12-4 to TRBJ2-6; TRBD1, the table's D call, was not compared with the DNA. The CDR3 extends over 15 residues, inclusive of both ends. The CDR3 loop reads CASSLFEVGEQFFGA.

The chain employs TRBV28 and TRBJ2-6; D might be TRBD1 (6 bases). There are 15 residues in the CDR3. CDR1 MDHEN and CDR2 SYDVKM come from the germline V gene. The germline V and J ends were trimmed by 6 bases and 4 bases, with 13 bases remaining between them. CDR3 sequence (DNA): TGTGCCAGCAGCTCTACAGGGACCGGGGCCAACGTCCTGACTTTC. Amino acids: CASSSTGTGANVLTF. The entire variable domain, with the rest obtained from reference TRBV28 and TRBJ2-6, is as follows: DVKVTQSSRYLVKRTGEKVFLECVQDMDHENMFWYRQDPGLGLRLIYFSYDVKMKEKGDIPEGYSVSREKKERFSLILESASTNQTSMYLCASSSTGTGANVLTFGAGSRLTVL.

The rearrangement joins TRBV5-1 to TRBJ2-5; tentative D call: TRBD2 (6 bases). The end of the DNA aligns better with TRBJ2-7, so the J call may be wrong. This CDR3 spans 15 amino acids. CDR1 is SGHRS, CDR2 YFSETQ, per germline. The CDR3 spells CASSPLAGLTYEQYF. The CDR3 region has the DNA TGCGCCAGCAGCCCCTTGGCGGGGCTCACCTACGAGCAGTACTTC.

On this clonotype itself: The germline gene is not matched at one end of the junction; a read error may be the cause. The CDR3 protein is CASSLGGGWAYGYTF. CDR3 DNA: TGTGCCAGCAGCTTAGGAGGAGGTTGGGCCTATGGCTACACCTTC. The chain links TRBV12-3 or TRBV12-4 to TRBJ1-2; D is unresolved. CDR3 length: 15 amino acids.